These 11 T cell receptor beta chains came from one sample sequenced in a study of T-cell reconstitution after alpha-beta-depleted transplantation in children (dated by TCRdb to 2016 to 2017). Libraries were prepared through PCR. The sequencer listed for this sample is Illumina HiSeq 2500. TCR library preparation used molecular barcoding, with unique molecular identifiers applied to normalize quantification of the TCRbeta repertoire. TCRdb applied fastp at Q25 and MiXCR to the public reads, then kept only in-frame beta chains. Identical CDR3 proteins give one entry, which carries the most common genes and DNA. This sample lists some 400,000 distinct CDR3 sequences; around 20% were detected once. The ten biggest clones cover approximately 3.8% of the sample. The sample consisted of PBMCs from the stem cell graft donor, taken from the stem cell graft. These receptors were collected from a human donor who donated a stem cell graft to a child with acute myeloid leukemia.

This clonotype occurred a few times. The J gene is TRBJ2-7, the V gene TRBV6-5; no clear D. This CDR3 contains 13 residues. CDR1 is MNHEY, CDR2 SVGAGI, per germline. V was clipped by 5 bases and J by 3 bases, with 11 bases between them. In DNA form, the CDR3 reads TGTGCCAGCAGTCTCGACGGATACTACGAGCAGTACTTC. Translating gives CASSLDGYYEQYF.

This clonotype has just a few counts. This sequence joins TRBV29-1 and TRBJ2-5; the match to TRBD1 covers 9 bases. The junction had 9 bases not matched to a gene; V was cut back by 8 bases and J by 5 bases. This CDR3 has 13 residues. Per the germline V gene, CDR1 is SQVTM and CDR2 is ANQGSEA. CDR3 loop: CSSGPGQGETQYF. CDR3 nucleotides: TGCAGCTCGGGGCCGGGACAGGGCGAGACCCAGTACTTC.

This clonotype was found a few times. The chain combines TRBV23-1 with TRBJ2-2; 7 positions match TRBD1. TRBV23-1 is classed as an ORF, of uncertain function. The V segment lost 2 bases and the J segment 0 bases; nucleotides outside the gene matches: 3. The CDR3 is 16 residues long. The CDR3 nucleotides are TGCGCCAGCAGTCAACGTGGGACAGCGAACACCGGGGAGCTGTTTTTT. This gives the protein CASSQRGTANTGELFF.

V gene TRBV7-3 combines with J gene TRBJ2-1, with 14 bases lining up with TRBD2. V lost 4 bases to trimming and J lost 8 bases; unmatched junction nucleotides: 13. From germline, CDR1 is SGHTA and CDR2 FQGTGA. The CDR3 is made up of 18 amino acids. This CDR3 reads CASSSQPGLAGVQDEQFF. CDR3 sequence (DNA): TGTGCCAGCAGCTCACAACCGGGACTAGCGGGAGTTCAGGATGAGCAGTTCTTC. Supplemented by reference TRBV7-3 and TRBJ2-1, the full variable domain reads GAGVSQTPSNKVTEKGKYVELRCDPISGHTALYWYRQSLGQGPEFLIYFQGTGAADDSGLPNDRFFAVRPEGSVSTLKIQRTERGDSAVYLCASSSQPGLAGVQDEQFFGPGTRLTVL.

This clonotype was detected many times. V and J are TRBV29-1 and TRBJ2-7; D is ambiguous. V was pared by 2 bases and J by 6 bases, with 11 bases between. CDR1 SQVTM and CDR2 ANQGSEA come from the germline V gene. The CDR3 has 12 residues. This CDR3 reads CSVENIGSEQYF. DNA for the CDR3: TGCAGCGTTGAAAATATCGGGTCCGAGCAGTACTTC.

This clonotype was found a few times. The V call is TRBV2, the J call TRBJ2-5; 10 nucleotides match TRBD2. CDR1 and CDR2 from the germline V gene are SNHLY and FYNNEI. The V gene end was trimmed by 8 bases and the J gene end by 5 bases; junction bases not matched to a gene: 11. The CDR3 has 15 amino acids. In DNA form, the CDR3 reads TGTGCCAGCGCCGTTAGGACTAGCGGTGGGGAGACCCAGTACTTC. Protein sequence: CASAVRTSGGETQYF.

J is TRBJ1-4 and V is TRBV5-1, with a tentative D call TRBD1 (6 bases). The end of the DNA fits TRBJ2-2 better, so the J call may be wrong. This CDR3 has 12 residues. CDR1 is SGHRS and CDR2 is YFSETQ in the germline V gene. CDR3 region: CASSRLGQELFF. The CDR3 region has the DNA TGCGCCAGCAGCAGGCTGGGACAGGAGCTGTTTTTT.

This clonotype was seen more than once but under ten times. The rearrangement uses TRBV7-9 and TRBJ2-1; TRBD1 matches 8 bases. The CDR3 spans 13 residues. The trim removed 5 bases at V and 9 bases at J, leaving 6 bases unmatched. Germline CDR1 and CDR2: SEHNR and FQNEAQ (reference sequence). The CDR3 protein is CASSTGQGREQFF. In nucleotides, the CDR3 is TGTGCCAGCAGCACCGGACAGGGCCGTGAGCAGTTCTTC.

This clonotype was counted a few times. The chain employs TRBV28 and TRBJ2-5; perhaps TRBD2 as D (6 bases). The germline gives CDR1 MDHEN, CDR2 SYDVKM. The CDR3 has 14 residues. V shed 3 bases and J shed 4 bases, with 12 bases lying between them. The CDR3 DNA reads as TGTGCCAGCAGTTTCCAGGGACTGGGAGAGACCCAGTACTTC. The encoded protein is CASSFQGLGETQYF. The full variable domain, completed using reference TRBV28 and TRBJ2-5, is DVKVTQSSRYLVKRTGEKVFLECVQDMDHENMFWYRQDPGLGLRLIYFSYDVKMKEKGDIPEGYSVSREKKERFSLILESASTNQTSMYLCASSFQGLGETQYFGPGTRLLVL.

This chain joins TRBV20-1 and TRBJ1-6, with D perhaps matching TRBD1 (5 bases). V lost 2 bases and J lost 5, with 16 bases in between. Per germline, CDR1 DFQATT and CDR2 SNEGSKA (reference sequence). This CDR3 comprises 16 residues. CDR3 protein: CSARLSIGADNSPLHF. DNA for the CDR3: TGCAGTGCTAGATTATCGATTGGGGCGGATAATTCACCCCTCCACTTT.

The chain recombines TRBV19 with TRBJ1-5; the D is unclear. CDR1 LNHDA and CDR2 SQIVND come from the germline V gene (reference sequence). This CDR3 has 8 amino acids. The CDR3 sequence: CDNQPQHF. The CDR3 DNA is TGTGATAATCAGCCCCAGCATTTT. Full variable domain (missing parts from reference TRBV19 and TRBJ1-5): DGGITQSPKYLFRKEGQNVTLSCEQNLNHDAMYWYRQDPGQGLRLIYYSQIVNDFQKGDIAEGYSVSREKKESFPLTVTSAQKNPTAFYLCDNQPQHFGDGTRLSIL.